Following are 28 T cell receptor beta chains from one sample sequenced in a study of blood T cell repertoires in COVID-19. Repertoires were generated with immunoSEQ multiplex PCR, while TCRdb's copy carries only in-frame clones and drops some. The sample holds about 71,000 clones, around 83% seen once. The sequenced sample consisted of peripheral blood. The receptors were gathered from a man aged 50-60 years with active COVID-19.

V is TRBV6-5 and J is TRBJ2-1; weak D call: TRBD2 (6 bases). Deletions cut 7 bases from V and 4 bases from J, with 17 bases between. Germline CDR1 reads MNHEY; CDR2 reads SVGAGI. The CDR3 consists of 15 residues. The CDR3 reads CASMGSPGGYNEQFF. CDR3 in DNA: TGTGCCAGCATGGGCAGCCCCGGGGGATACAATGAGCAGTTCTTC.

This clone was found once. The rearrangement links TRBV6-6 to TRBJ2-5, with TRBD2 as a possible D gene (5 bases). Per the germline V gene, CDR1 is MNHNY and CDR2 is SVGAGI (reference sequence). This CDR3 is 12 amino acids long. The V end was cut by 6 bases, the J end by 7 bases, with 12 bases between. Here the CDR3 DNA reads TGTGCCAGCAGGGAGGTCCGGGGGACCCAGTACTTC. Encoded protein: CASREVRGTQYF.

This clone has only one observation. The rearrangement joins TRBV18 to TRBJ2-7, with TRBD1 identical over 8 bases. Germline trimming cut 3 bases from V and 3 bases from J; bases unmatched to any gene: 1. The CDR3 runs to 13 residues. Germline CDR1 KGHSH, CDR2 LQKENI. The CDR3 region has the DNA TGTGCCAGCTCACCTGGGACAGGCTACGAGCAGTACTTC. Translated, it gives CASSPGTGYEQYF.

V and J are TRBV4-1 and TRBJ2-5, with D perhaps matching TRBD2 (5 bases). V was shortened by 3 bases and J by 5 bases, with 31 bases between the two germline ends. From germline, CDR1 is MGHRA and CDR2 YSYEKL. The CDR3 is 20 residues long. For the CDR3, the DNA is TGCGCCAGCAGCCACCGAGGAGGTTCAAAGCAGAATAGGGATAGGGAGACCCAGTACTTC. Protein product: CASSHRGGSKQNRDRETQYF.

This clone showed up just once. V gene TRBV4-1 combines with J gene TRBJ1-6; possibly TRBD1 for D (5 bases). This CDR3 contains 17 residues. From germline, CDR1 is MGHRA and CDR2 YSYEKL. The germline V and J ends were trimmed by 2 bases and 10 bases, with 21 bases remaining between them. The DNA for the CDR3 is TGCGCCAGCAGCCAACAAGCGCTAACAGGACCTGAGTCACCCCTCCACTTT. This codes for CASSQQALTGPESPLHF.

The chain has TRBV6-1 and TRBJ1-4; D unresolved. Per germline, CDR1 MNHNS and CDR2 SASEGT. Deletions cut 0 bases from V and 8 bases from J, with 10 bases between. The CDR3 is made up of 14 amino acids. For the CDR3, the DNA is TGTGCCAGCAGTGAAGCCCAGGCCTACGAAAAACTGTTTTTT. It specifies CASSEAQAYEKLFF.

The chain recombines TRBV9 with TRBJ1-3; no clear D. The CDR3 has 14 residues. CDR1 and CDR2 (germline): SGDLS, YYNGEE. With 0 bases removed from V and 0 bases from J, the gap between germline ends came to 4 bases. CDR3 sequence (DNA): TGTGCCAGCAGCGTAGGAGACTCTGGAAACACCATATATTTT. Translation: CASSVGDSGNTIYF.

This clone has just a few counts. The rearrangement joins TRBV12-3 or TRBV12-4 to TRBJ1-2; 10 nucleotides line up with TRBD1. J was trimmed by 14 bases and V by 3 bases; bases with no gene match: 3. The CDR3 has 11 residues. The CDR3 bases are TGTGCCAGCAGTTTCGGACAGGGGGAAACCTTC. Translated, it gives CASSFGQGETF.

The rearrangement links TRBV4-1 to TRBJ1-4; TRBD1 matches at 7 bases. Germline loops: CDR1 MGHRA, CDR2 YSYEKL. Unmatched junction bases numbered 4, after V lost 1 base and J lost 8 bases. CDR3 length: 14 amino acids. The CDR3 sequence: CASSQAPGQEKLFF. Here the CDR3 DNA reads TGCGCCAGCAGCCAAGCTCCGGGACAGGAAAAACTGTTTTTT.

This clone occurred once. The gene calls are TRBV9 and TRBJ2-3; maybe TRBD1 (5 bases). Germline lookup yields CDR1 SGDLS and CDR2 YYNGEE. The CDR3 extends over 12 amino acids. Trimming left V 5 bases short and J 5 bases short, with 9 bases between. The CDR3 region has the DNA TGTGCCAGCAGGGGGCCAGGAGATACGCAGTATTTT. Translation: CASRGPGDTQYF. The full variable domain, its missing parts supplied by reference TRBV9 and TRBJ2-3, is DSGVTQTPKHLITATGQRVTLRCSPRSGDLSVYWYQQSLDQGLQFLIQYYNGEERAKGNILERFSAQQFPDLHSELNLSSLELGDSALYFCASRGPGDTQYFGPGTRLTVL.

V and J are TRBV28 and TRBJ1-5; 7 bases line up with TRBD1. The CDR3 totals 13 residues. CDR1 is MDHEN, CDR2 SYDVKM, per germline. J lost 7 bases, V lost 6 bases, and 6 bases had no gene match. The CDR3 sequence: CASRMTGRQPQHF. CDR3 DNA: TGTGCCAGCAGGATGACAGGGAGACAGCCCCAGCATTTT.

The V and J genes are TRBV9 and TRBJ1-1; TRBD1 might be the D (6 bases). V was cut by 6 bases and J by 1 base, with 13 bases left in between. Germline V lookup: CDR1 SGDLS, CDR2 YYNGEE. CDR3 size: 14 residues. The CDR3 DNA is TGTGCCAGCACTACAGGGTTGGCGAACACTGAAGCTTTCTTT. Translation: CASTTGLANTEAFF.

The chain is built from TRBV10-2 and TRBJ1-4; 8 bases agree with TRBD1. The CDR3 is 16 residues long. Germline assignment: CDR1 WSHSY and CDR2 SAAADI. The trim removed 2 bases at V and 4 bases at J, leaving 6 bases unmatched. The CDR3 DNA is TGCGCCAGCAGTGAGCCGAGGGGACAGGATAATGAAAAACTGTTTTTT. It codes for CASSEPRGQDNEKLFF.

This chain joins TRBV10-2 and TRBJ2-3, with a tentative D call TRBD1 (5 bases). The CDR3 has 17 amino acids. CDR1 is WSHSY, CDR2 SAAADI, per germline. V was pared by 4 bases and J by 2 bases, with 19 bases between. DNA for the CDR3: TGCGCCAGCAGTGGTATAAGGTCGGAACAGGTCACAGATACGCAGTATTTT. Amino acids: CASSGIRSEQVTDTQYF.

CDR3 DNA: TGTGCCAGCAGCGGGGGACAGGGGGCCGGGGCTGAAGCTTTCTTT. Translated: CASSGGQGAGAEAFF. The gene calls are TRBV6-5 and TRBJ1-1, with 12 nucleotides matching TRBD1. V trimming: 6 bases; J trimming: 6 bases; junction bases outside the gene matches: 8. The CDR3 runs 15 residues. Germline V gene data show CDR1 as MNHEY and CDR2 as SVGAGI.

The gene calls are TRBV9 and TRBJ1-1; maybe TRBD1 (6 bases). Per the germline V gene, CDR1 is SGDLS and CDR2 is YYNGEE. The ends were cut back, 3 bases at V and 7 bases at J, with 13 bases in the middle. The CDR3 has 13 amino acids. CDR3 DNA: TGTGCCAGCAGCGCGCAGGGGCACCTTGAAGCTTTCTTT. Its translation: CASSAQGHLEAFF.

By sample share, this clone is medium-sized. This chain links TRBV2 with TRBJ1-2, with 8 bases matching TRBD1. CDR3 length: 13 amino acids. J was trimmed by 5 bases and V by 6 bases; bases with no gene match: 5. CDR1 and CDR2 (germline): SNHLY, FYNNEI. CDR3 nucleotide sequence: TGTGCCAGCAGAGACAGGGGACAATATGGCTACACCTTC. This gives the protein CASRDRGQYGYTF.

The rearrangement uses TRBV5-1 and TRBJ2-7; D perhaps matches TRBD1 (6 bases). The germline CDR1 and CDR2 sequences are SGHRS and YFSETQ. CDR3 size: 14 residues. The V end was cut by 4 bases, the J end by 5 bases, with 16 bases between. CDR3 protein: CASSPQGGNHEQYV. Written as DNA, the CDR3 is TGCGCCAGCAGCCCGCAAGGGGGTAACCACGAGCAGTACGTC.

The chain recombines TRBV7-9 with TRBJ2-7, with D tentatively TRBD1 (5 bases). The CDR3 consists of 14 residues. The germline V and J ends were trimmed by 3 bases and 4 bases, with 13 bases remaining between them. The germline gives CDR1 SEHNR, CDR2 FQNEAQ (reference sequence). The CDR3 nucleotides read TGTGCCAGCAGCTTGGGGCTAGGTGCATACGAGCAGTACGTC. This sequence encodes CASSLGLGAYEQYV.

V and J are TRBV5-1 and TRBJ1-5; maybe TRBD1 (6 bases). The V and J ends lost 2 bases and 6 bases respectively, with 9 bases between them. CDR3 length: 13 residues. Germline V gives CDR1 SGHRS, CDR2 YFSETQ. CDR3 region: CASSFRGAQPQHF. The CDR3 region has the DNA TGCGCCAGCAGCTTTCGGGGGGCTCAGCCCCAGCATTTT.

The chain combines TRBV13 with TRBJ1-2; TRBD1 matches 11 bases. The CDR3 runs 16 residues. Germline lookup yields CDR1 PRHDT and CDR2 FYEKMQ (reference sequence). Germline trimming cut 7 bases from V and 5 bases from J; bases unmatched to any gene: 12. The CDR3: CASTPSDRGLRYGYTF. In DNA form, the CDR3 reads TGTGCCAGCACCCCGTCGGACAGGGGGCTACGGTATGGCTACACCTTC.

V gene TRBV23-1 combines with J gene TRBJ2-7, with 13 positions matching TRBD2. TRBV23-1 is an ORF; its function is uncertain. J gave up 2 bases and V 4 bases, and 14 bases lay outside the gene matches. The CDR3 has 19 amino acids. The CDR3: CASSPILRTGTSGTYEQYV. In DNA form, the CDR3 reads TGCGCCAGCAGTCCCATACTGCGTACCGGGACTAGCGGGACCTACGAGCAGTACGTC.

This clone appeared once. CDR3 nucleotides: TGTGCCAGCAGTTTATTCGCTACCCCGGTACCGAGCTCCTACAATGAGCAGTTCTTC. Its protein is CASSLFATPVPSSYNEQFF. The V gene is TRBV27, the J gene TRBJ2-1; D gene ambiguous. CDR1 MNHEY and CDR2 SMNVEV come from the germline V gene (reference sequence). Trimming took off 1 base at V and 0 bases at J, with 19 bases between the two ends. There are 19 residues in the CDR3.

J is TRBJ2-7 and V is TRBV2; 9 nucleotides line up with TRBD2. The CDR3 sequence is 14 residues long. The junction had 8 bases not matched to a gene; V was cut back by 4 bases and J by 7 bases. The germline V gene encodes CDR1 SNHLY and CDR2 FYNNEI. DNA for the CDR3: TGTGCCAGCAGTGGGGCGGGAGGGCCGTGGGAGCAGTACGTC. It encodes CASSGAGGPWEQYV.

V is TRBV10-3 and J is TRBJ1-1; D remains ambiguous. This CDR3 comprises 13 residues. CDR1 ENHRY and CDR2 SYGVKD come from the germline V gene. V was clipped by 3 bases and J by 0 bases, with 5 bases between them. For the CDR3, the DNA is TGTGCCATCAGTGATACACTGAACACTGAAGCTTTCTTT. Translated, it gives CAISDTLNTEAFF.

This rearrangement joins TRBV3-1 (or the pseudogene TRBV3-2) to TRBJ2-1; a possible D gene is TRBD2 (5 bases). CDR3 length: 14 residues. V dropped 0 bases and J dropped 12 bases, with 15 bases sitting between them. Germline CDR1 LGHDT, CDR2 YNNKEL (reference sequence). The CDR3 DNA follows: TGTGCCAGCAGCCAAGAGGCTAGCAGGAGGACGCAGTTCTTC. Translation gives CASSQEASRRTQFF.

The chain's CDR3 is CASSPQKGGGNTIYF. In DNA form, the CDR3 reads TGTGCCAGCTCACCACAGAAAGGGGGTGGAAACACCATATATTTT. The chain recombines TRBV18 with TRBJ1-3; possibly TRBD1 for D (6 bases). V was shortened by 1 base and J by 3 bases, with 10 bases between the two germline ends. CDR1 is KGHSH and CDR2 is LQKENI in the germline V gene. This CDR3 has 15 residues.

The rearrangement joins TRBV27 to TRBJ2-2; D is ambiguous. The CDR3 is 14 residues long. Deletions cut 4 bases from V and 6 bases from J, with 12 bases between. The V gene's germline CDR1 is MNHEY and CDR2 SMNVEV (reference sequence). As DNA, the CDR3 is TGTGCCAGCAGTTGGAAAGTGGGCGCCGGGGAGCTGTTTTTT. Translating it yields CASSWKVGAGELFF.